This note documents a single T cell receptor beta chain sequence. What antigen it recognizes has not been identified. Base-call qualities are not available, and no considerably larger clone is one nucleotide away. The data stem from a study of beta chain features in type 1 diabetes listed by TCRdb under 2018. A note on the overall study: Patients and healthy donors did not differ in mean age, gender distribution, total cell number or subset yield. A total of about 110 million sorted cells were examined across all samples, and the number of cells per subset was strongly correlated with RNA yield. The study compared TCRB repertoires of sorted circulating CD4+ T cell subsets between recently diagnosed type 1 diabetes patients and matched healthy donors. Regulatory and stem cell-like memory subsets were isolated from only 8 patients and about eight healthy donors, whereas naive and central memory subsets came from all 30 or so donors. Findings and caveats that apply to the study as a whole: Because small numbers of individuals were included in the HLA sub-analyses, any influence of HLA type on TCRB rearrangement was left unresolved. The naive, central memory and regulatory TCRB repertoires appeared to resemble one another more closely among patients than among healthy donors. PCR might favor shorter templates, but patient and control samples were amplified and corrected together, so any skew would affect both groups equally. Type 1 diabetes patients showed a moderate but significant shortening of TCRB CDR3 length in all four CD4+ subsets. Sequencing cDNA rather than genomic DNA could over-represent highly expressing activated cells, although activation and CD3 levels did not differ between groups. Patients with type 1 diabetes made fewer insertions and deleted more nucleotides at VDJ recombination sites, implying thymic rearrangement abnormalities.

The entire isolated RNA was reverse transcribed using the High Capacity cDNA Reverse Transcription Kit, and thus expressed TCRB transcripts were sequenced. Naive, central memory and regulatory T cell samples underwent deep immunoSEQ sequencing, averaging roughly 3.3 million total reads per sample. After sorted cells were lysed in RLT buffer, RNA was extracted with DNase-treated RNeasy Micro or Mini kits, with the choice depending on cell number. To prevent cross-contamination, every cell subset was processed on its own, while patient and healthy donor samples were processed together. The immunoSEQ multiplex PCR was used to amplify TCRB sequences from cDNA, generating 87-bp fragments that spanned the CDR3 region. The amplicons were sequenced using the Illumina HiSeq platform. The authors' pipeline ran thus. PCR bias was corrected computationally using synthetic template baselines, and reads within Hamming distance 2 were collapsed, with unmergeable singletons discarded. Reads were aligned against IMGT to assign V, D and J genes, CDR3 length and insertions or deletions at six rearrangement sites. Within each subset, clonotype counts were normalized to the number of sorted cells before true diversity and Gini coefficients were calculated with the tcR R package. The overlap coefficient, calculated on TCRB nucleotide sequences, was used to measure repertoire sharing. Out-of-frame TCRB sequences from naive cells were analyzed to stand in for the pre-selection repertoire. Entries here come from immuneACCESS through TCRdb and include only in-frame sequences with V and J called. Some clones fail to appear in such tables; in the studies checked, an unresolved V gene covers under half of the shortfall, and the cause of the remainder is unknown. That table supplies the V and J calls and clone size; D and trimming were determined from the DNA. Here the sample has around 650,000 clones; around 12% occur a single time. The ten largest account for more than 0.1% of the sample.

Counted from cysteine to phenylalanine, this CDR3 has 16 amino acids. Only the CDR3 DNA is retained, 48 bases long and in frame from the first base. The germline ends are 11 bases apart after V is trimmed by 2 bases and J by 1 base. The germline V gene (reference sequence) sets CDR1 to LNHDA and CDR2 to SQIVND. From each donor, a single peripheral blood sample of 100 to 150 mL on average was drawn into heparinised tubes. A BD FACSAria II was used to sort naive, central memory, regulatory and stem cell-like memory CD4+ T cells with a panel that included CD45RO, CCR7, CD25, CD127, CD95 and CD27. A purity above 98% was achieved for all sorted populations. Right away, PBMCs were isolated by Lymphoprep density gradient centrifugation and were stained directly, with no culture step. So that batch effects would be minimized, each experiment stained and sorted samples in pairs, pairing one healthy donor with one patient.

This TCR derives from a man younger than 45 with type 1 diabetes. The chain couples TRBV19 to TRBJ2-2; the D gene cannot be named for sure. The sample comprised naive CD4+ T cells from blood. The sample's cell subset or site label is to be understood as: true naive CD4+ T cells. The sequenced DNA is TGTGCCAGTAGTATAACGCCGGAGATGAACACCGGGGAGCTGTTTTTT. Its protein is CASSITPEMNTGELFF.